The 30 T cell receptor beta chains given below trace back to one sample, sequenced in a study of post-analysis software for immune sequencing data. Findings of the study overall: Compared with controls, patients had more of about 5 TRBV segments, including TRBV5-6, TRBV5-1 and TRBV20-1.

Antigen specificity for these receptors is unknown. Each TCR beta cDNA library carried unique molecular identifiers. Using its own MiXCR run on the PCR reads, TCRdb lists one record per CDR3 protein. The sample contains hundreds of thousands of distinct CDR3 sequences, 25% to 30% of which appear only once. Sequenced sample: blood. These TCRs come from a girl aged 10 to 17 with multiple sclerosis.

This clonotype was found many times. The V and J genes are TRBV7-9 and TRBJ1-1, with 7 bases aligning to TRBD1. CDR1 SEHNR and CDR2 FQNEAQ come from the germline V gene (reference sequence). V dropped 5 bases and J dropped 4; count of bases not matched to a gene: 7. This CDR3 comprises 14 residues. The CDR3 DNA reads TGTGCCAGCAGCAGACAGGGTTGGGGCACTGAAGCTTTCTTT. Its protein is CASSRQGWGTEAFF.

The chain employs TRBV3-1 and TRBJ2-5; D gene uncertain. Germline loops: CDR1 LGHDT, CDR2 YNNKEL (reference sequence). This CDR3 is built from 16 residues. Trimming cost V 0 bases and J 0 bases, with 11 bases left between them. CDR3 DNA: TGTGCCAGCAGCCAAGAACTTGGAGCTTACCAAGAGACCCAGTACTTC. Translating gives CASSQELGAYQETQYF.

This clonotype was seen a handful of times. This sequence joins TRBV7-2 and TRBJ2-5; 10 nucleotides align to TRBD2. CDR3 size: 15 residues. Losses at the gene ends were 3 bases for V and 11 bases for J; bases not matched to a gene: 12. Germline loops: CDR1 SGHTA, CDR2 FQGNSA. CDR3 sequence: CASSFASGRRGEQYF. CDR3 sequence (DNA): TGTGCCAGCAGCTTCGCTAGCGGGAGACGAGGGGAGCAGTACTTC.

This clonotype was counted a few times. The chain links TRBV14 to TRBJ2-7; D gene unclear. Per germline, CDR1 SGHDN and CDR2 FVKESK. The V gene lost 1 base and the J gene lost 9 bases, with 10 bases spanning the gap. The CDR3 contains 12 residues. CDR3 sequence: CASSQGWGRQYF. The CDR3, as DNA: TGTGCCAGCAGCCAAGGCTGGGGAAGGCAGTACTTC.

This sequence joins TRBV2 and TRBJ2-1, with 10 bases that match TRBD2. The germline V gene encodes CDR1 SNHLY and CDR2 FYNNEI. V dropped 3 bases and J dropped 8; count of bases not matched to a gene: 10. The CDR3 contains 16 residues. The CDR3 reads CASSEPSGGARDEQFF. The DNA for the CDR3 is TGTGCCAGCAGTGAGCCCAGCGGGGGGGCGAGAGATGAGCAGTTCTTC.

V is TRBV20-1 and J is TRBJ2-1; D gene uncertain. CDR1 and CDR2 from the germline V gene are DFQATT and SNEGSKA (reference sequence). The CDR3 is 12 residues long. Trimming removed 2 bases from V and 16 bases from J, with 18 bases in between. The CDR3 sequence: CSARTVNTEAFF. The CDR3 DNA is TGCAGTGCTAGAACAGTGAACACTGAAGCTTTCTTC.

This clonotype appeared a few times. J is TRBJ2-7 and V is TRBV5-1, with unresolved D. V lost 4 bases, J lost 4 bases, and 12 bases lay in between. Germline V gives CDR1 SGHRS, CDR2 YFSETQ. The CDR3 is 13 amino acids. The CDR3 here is CASSPSWGYEQYF. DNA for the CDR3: TGCGCCAGCAGCCCCTCGTGGGGATACGAGCAGTACTTC.

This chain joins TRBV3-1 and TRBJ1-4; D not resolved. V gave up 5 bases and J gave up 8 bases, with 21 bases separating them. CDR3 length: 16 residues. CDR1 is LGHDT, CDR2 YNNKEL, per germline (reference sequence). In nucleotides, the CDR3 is TGTGCCAGCAGCGTTCAGCCGGACGCCCGCGGCGAAAAACTGTTTTTT. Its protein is CASSVQPDARGEKLFF.

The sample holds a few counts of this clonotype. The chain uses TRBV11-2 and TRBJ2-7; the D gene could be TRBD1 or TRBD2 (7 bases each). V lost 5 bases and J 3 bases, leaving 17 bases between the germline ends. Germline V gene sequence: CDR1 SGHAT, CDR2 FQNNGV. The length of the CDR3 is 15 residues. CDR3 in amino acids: CASSPPQGGIYEQYF. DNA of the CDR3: TGTGCCAGCAGCCCCCCCCAGGGGGGGATCTACGAGCAGTACTTC. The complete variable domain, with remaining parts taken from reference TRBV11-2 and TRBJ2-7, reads EAGVAQSPRYKIIEKRQSVAFWCNPISGHATLYWYQQILGQGPKLLIQFQNNGVVDDSQLPKDRFSAERLKGVDSTLKIQPAKLEDSAVYLCASSPPQGGIYEQYFGPGTRLTVT.

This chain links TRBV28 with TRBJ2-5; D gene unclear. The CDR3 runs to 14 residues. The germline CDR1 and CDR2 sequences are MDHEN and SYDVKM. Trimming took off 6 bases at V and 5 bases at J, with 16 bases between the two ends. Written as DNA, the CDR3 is TGTGCCAGCAGGCTTGAGCGATTGGGGGAGACCCAGTACTTC. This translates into CASRLERLGETQYF.

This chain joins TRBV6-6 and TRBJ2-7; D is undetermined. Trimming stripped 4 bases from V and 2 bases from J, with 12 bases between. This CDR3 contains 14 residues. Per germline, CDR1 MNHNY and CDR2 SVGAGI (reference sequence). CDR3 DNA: TGTGCCAGCAGTTCCTCTTCGGCCCCCTACGAGCAGTACTTC. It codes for CASSSSSAPYEQYF.

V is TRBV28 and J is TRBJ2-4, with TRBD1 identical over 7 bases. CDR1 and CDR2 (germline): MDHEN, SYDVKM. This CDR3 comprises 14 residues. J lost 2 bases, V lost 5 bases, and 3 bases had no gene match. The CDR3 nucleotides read TGTGCCAGCAGTCCGACAGGGTCCAAAAACATTCAGTACTTC. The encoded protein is CASSPTGSKNIQYF.

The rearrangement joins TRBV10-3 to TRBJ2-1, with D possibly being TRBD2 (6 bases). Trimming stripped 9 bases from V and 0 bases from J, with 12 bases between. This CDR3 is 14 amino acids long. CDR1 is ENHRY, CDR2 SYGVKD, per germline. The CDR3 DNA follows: TGTGCCATTCGTGGAGGGAGCTCCTACAATGAGCAGTTCTTC. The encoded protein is CAIRGGSSYNEQFF.

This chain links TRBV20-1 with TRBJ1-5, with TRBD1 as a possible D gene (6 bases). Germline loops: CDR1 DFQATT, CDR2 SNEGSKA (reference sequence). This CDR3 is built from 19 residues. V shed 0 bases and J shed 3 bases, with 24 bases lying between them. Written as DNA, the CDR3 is TGCAGTGCTAGAGATACAGGGATGAGACAGGTGGATACCAATCAGCCCCAGCATTTT. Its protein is CSARDTGMRQVDTNQPQHF.

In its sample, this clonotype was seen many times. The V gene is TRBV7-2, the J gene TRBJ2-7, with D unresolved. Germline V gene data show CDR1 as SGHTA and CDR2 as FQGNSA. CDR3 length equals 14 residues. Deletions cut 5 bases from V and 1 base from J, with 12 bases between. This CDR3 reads CASSAVGPSYEQYF. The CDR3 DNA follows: TGTGCCAGCAGCGCCGTAGGGCCGTCCTACGAGCAGTACTTC.

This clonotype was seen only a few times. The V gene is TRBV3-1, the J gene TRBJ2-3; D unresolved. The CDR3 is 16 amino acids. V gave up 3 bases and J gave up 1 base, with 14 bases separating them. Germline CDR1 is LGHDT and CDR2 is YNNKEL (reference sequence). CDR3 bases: TGTGCCAGCAGCCAGCTTCCGGGTTTGGGCACAGATACGCAGTATTTT. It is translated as CASSQLPGLGTDTQYF.

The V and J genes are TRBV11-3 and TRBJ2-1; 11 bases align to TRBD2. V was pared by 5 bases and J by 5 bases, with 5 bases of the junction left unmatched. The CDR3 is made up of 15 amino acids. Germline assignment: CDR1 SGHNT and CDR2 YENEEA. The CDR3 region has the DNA TGTGCCAGCAGCCCGGGACTAGCGGTCCACAATGAGCAGTTCTTC. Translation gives CASSPGLAVHNEQFF.

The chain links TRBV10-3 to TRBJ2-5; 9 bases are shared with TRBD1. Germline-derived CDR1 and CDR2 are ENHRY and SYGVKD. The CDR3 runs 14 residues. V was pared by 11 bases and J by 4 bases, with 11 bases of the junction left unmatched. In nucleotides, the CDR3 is TGTGCCGCCGGAGGTGGACAGGGGAGAGAGACCCAGTACTTC. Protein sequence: CAAGGGQGRETQYF.

CDR3 sequence (DNA): TGCGCCAGCAGCCAAGTCTTGGGCGACGAGCAGTTCTTC. Translation: CASSQVLGDEQFF. The rearrangement links TRBV4-3 to TRBJ2-1; D call uncertain. CDR3 length: 13 amino acids. Trimming left V 1 base short and J 10 bases short, with 11 bases between. Germline lookup yields CDR1 LGHNA and CDR2 YSLEER.

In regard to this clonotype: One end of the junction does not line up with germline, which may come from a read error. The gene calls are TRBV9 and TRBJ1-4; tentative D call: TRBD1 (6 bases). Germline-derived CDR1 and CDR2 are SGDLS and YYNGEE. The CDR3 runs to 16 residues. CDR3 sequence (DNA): TGTGCCAGCAGCCCCACAACAGGGACCTCCAGTGAAAAACGGTTTTTT. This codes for CASSPTTGTSSEKRFF.

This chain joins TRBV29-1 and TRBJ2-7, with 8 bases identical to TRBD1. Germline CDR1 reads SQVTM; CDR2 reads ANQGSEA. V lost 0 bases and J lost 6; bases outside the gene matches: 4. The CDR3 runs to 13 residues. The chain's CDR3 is CSVEDGQGGEQYF. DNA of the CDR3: TGCAGCGTTGAAGATGGACAGGGCGGCGAGCAGTACTTC.

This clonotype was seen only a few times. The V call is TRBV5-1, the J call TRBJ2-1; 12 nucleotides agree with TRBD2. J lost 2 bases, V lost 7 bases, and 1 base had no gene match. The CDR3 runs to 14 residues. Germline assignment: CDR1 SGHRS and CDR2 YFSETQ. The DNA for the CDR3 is TGCGCCAGCGGACTAGCGGGACCCTACAATGAGCAGTTCTTC. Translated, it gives CASGLAGPYNEQFF.

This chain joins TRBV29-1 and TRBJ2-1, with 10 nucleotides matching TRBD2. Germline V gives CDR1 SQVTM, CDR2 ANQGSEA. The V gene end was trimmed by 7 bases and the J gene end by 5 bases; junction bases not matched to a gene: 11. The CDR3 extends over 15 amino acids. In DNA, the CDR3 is TGCAGCGCCCGGCCGGGACTAGCGTTTGACAATGAGCAGTTCTTC. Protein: CSARPGLAFDNEQFF.

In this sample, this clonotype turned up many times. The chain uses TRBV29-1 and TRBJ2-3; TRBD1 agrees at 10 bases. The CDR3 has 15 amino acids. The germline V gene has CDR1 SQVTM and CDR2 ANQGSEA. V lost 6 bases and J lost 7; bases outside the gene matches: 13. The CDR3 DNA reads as TGCAGCGTAAAACGGGACAGGGGTGGGTGGAATACGCAGTATTTT. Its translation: CSVKRDRGGWNTQYF.

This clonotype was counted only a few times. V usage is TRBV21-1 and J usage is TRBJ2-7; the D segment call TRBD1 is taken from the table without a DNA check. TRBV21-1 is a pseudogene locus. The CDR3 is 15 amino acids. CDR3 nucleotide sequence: TGTGCCAGCAGCCCCGGGACAGGGGGCTCCTACGAGCAGTACTTC. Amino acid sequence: CASSPGTGGSYEQYF.

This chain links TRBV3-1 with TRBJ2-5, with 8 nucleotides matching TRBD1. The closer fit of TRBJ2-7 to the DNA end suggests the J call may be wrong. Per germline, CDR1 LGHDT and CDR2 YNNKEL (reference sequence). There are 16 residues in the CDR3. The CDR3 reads CASSQGRGRGTYEQYF. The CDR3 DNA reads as TGTGCCAGCAGCCAAGGCAGGGGGCGGGGAACCTACGAGCAGTACTTC.

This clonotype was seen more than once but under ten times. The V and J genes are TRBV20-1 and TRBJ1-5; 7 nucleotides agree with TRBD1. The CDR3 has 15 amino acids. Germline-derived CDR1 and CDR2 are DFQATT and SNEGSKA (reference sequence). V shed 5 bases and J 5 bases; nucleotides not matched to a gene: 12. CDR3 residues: CSAPLTGMTHQPQHF. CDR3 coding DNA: TGCAGTGCTCCCCTGACAGGGATGACTCATCAGCCCCAGCATTTT.

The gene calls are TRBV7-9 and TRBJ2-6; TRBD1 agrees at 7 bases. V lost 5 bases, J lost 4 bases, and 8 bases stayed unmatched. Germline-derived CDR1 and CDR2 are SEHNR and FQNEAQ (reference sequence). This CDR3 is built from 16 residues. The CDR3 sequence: CASSGYRGAGANVLTF. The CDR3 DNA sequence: TGTGCCAGCAGCGGATACAGGGGAGCCGGGGCCAACGTCCTGACTTTC.

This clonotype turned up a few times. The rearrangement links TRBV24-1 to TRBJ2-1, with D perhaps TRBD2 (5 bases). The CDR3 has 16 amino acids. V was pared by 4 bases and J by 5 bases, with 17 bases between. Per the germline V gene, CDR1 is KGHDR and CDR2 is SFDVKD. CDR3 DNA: TGTGCCACCAGTGACCCTAGCCCTTCGGACGACAATGAGCAGTTCTTC. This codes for CATSDPSPSDDNEQFF.

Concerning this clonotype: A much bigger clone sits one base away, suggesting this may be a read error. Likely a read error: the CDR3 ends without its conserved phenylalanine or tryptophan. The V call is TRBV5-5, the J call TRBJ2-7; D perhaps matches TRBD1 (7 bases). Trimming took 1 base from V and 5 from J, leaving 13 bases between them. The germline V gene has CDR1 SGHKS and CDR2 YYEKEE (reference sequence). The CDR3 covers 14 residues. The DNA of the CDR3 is TGTGCCAGCAGCTTGTCGGCAGGGGGGCACGAGCAGTACTTA. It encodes CASSLSAGGHEQYL.